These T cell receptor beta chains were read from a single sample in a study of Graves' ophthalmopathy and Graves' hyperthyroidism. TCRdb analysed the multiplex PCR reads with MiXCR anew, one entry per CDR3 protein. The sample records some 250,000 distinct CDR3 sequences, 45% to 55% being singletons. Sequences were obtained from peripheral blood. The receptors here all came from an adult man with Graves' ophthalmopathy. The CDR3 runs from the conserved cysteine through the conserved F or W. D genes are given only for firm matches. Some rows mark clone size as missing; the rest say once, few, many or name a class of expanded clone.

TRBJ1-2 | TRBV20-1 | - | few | TGCAGTGCTAGTAGGGGATTGGGAAATGGCTACACCTTC | CSASRGLGNGYTF
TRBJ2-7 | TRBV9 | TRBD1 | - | TGTGCCAGCAGCGTCACCTGGACAGGAAGGGCCGAGCAGTACTTC | CASSVTWTGRAEQYF
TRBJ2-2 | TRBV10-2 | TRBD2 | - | TGCGCCAGCAGACTAGCGGGAGGGAACGGGGAGCTGTTTTTT | CASRLAGGNGELFF
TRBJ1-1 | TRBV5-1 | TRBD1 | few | TGCGCCAGCACCCAGGGGGCCGGCGGCACTGAAGCTTTCTTT | CASTQGAGGTEAFF
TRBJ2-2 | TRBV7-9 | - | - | TGTGCCAGCAGCTCCGAATGGGGGTCATACGCGAACACCGGGGAGCTGTTTTTT | CASSSEWGSYANTGELFF
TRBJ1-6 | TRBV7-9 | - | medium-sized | TGTGCCAGCAGCGAGGACAGTTCTTCACCCCTCCACTTT | CASSEDSSSPLHF
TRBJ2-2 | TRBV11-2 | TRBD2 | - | TGCGCCAGCAGCCAAGGACAAGCGGGGGGGATAACCGGGGAGCTGTTTTTT | CASSQGQAGGITGELFF
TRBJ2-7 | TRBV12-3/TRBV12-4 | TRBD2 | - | TGTGCCAGCAGACCGGGACTAGACGAGCAGTACTTC | CASRPGLDEQYF
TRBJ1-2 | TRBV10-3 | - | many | TGTGCCATCAGTGACAAAGGGGGGAACTATGGCTACACCTTC | CAISDKGGNYGYTF
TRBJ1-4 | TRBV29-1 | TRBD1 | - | TGCAGCGTTTCCTCCTCAGGGGGCGCCGCCGAAAAACTGTTTTTT | CSVSSSGGAAEKLFF
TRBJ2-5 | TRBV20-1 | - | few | TGCAGTGCTTTCTCCCCAGGGGAGACCCAGTACTTC | CSAFSPGETQYF
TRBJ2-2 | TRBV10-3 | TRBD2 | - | TGTGCCATCAGTGATCGGGCGGGGGAGAAAACCGGGGAGCTGTTTTTT | CAISDRAGEKTGELFF
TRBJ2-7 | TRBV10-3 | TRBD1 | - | TGTGCCAGCAGTTTCTCACGGACAGGGGGCTACGAGCAGTACTTC | CASSFSRTGGYEQYF
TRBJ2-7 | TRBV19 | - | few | TGTGCCAGTAGGCGGGCCCGTTCCTACGAGCAGTACTTC | CASRRARSYEQYF
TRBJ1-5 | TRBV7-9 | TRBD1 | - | TGTGCCAGCAGCCTTAACAAGGGGACAGGGAAGAGCAATCAGCCCCAGCATTTT | CASSLNKGTGKSNQPQHF
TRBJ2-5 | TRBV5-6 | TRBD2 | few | TGTGCCAGCAGCCGGACTAGCGGACGGCGGAAGACCCAGTACTTC | CASSRTSGRRKTQYF
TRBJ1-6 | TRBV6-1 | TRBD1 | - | TGTGCCAGCAGTGAAGTAGCGGCAGGGGGTGACTCACCCCTCCACTTT | CASSEVAAGGDSPLHF
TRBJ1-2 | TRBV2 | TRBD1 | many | TGTGCCAGCAGTGAAATCGCAGGGGGCGATGGCTACACCTTC | CASSEIAGGDGYTF
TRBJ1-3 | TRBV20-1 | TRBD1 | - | TGCAGTGCCCGCACAGGGACAGGGGACACCATATATTTT | CSARTGTGDTIYF
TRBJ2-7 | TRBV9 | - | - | TGTGCCAGCAGCGTAGGAGCAGGTCTAACCTACGAGCAGTACTTC | CASSVGAGLTYEQYF
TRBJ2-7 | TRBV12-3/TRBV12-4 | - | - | TGTGCCAGCAGTTTAGCGGGAGAATATAGCTACGAGCAGTACTTC | CASSLAGEYSYEQYF
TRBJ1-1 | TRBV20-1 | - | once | TGCAGTTTCGCCGTAAACACTGAAGCTTTCTTT | CSFAVNTEAFF
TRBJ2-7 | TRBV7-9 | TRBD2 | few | TGTGCCAGCAGCTCTCGGGGACTAGCGGGAGACGAGCAGTACTTC | CASSSRGLAGDEQYF
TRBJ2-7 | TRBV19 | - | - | TGTGCCAGCGGGGTCCGTCAGAGGGAGCAGTACTTC | CASGVRQREQYF
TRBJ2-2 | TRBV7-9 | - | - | TGTGCCACCGGACGTTTACTCTCGAACACCGGGGAGCTGTTTTTT | CATGRLLSNTGELFF
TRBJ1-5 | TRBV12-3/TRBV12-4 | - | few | TGTGCCAGCAGTTTAATTGGAGCTCAGCCCCAGCATTTT | CASSLIGAQPQHF
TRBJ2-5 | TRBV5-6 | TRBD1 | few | TGTGCCAGCAGCTTAGAGGGACAGGGGCTTCTCCAAGAGACCCAGTACTTC | CASSLEGQGLLQETQYF
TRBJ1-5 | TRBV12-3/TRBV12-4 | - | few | TGTGCCAGCAGTCAGGTTAGCAATCAGCCCCAGCATTTT | CASSQVSNQPQHF
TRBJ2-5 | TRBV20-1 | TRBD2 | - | TGCAGTGCTAGAGATCTCAGCAGGGAGGGCGAGACCCAGTACTTC | CSARDLSREGETQYF
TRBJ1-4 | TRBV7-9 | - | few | TGTGCCAGCAGCTTAGGTGGAGAGGACGAAAAACTGTTTTTT | CASSLGGEDEKLFF
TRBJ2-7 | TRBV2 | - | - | TGTGCCAGCAGGAGAGGGGGGGGCGATAGTTACGAGCAGTACTTC | CASRRGGGDSYEQYF
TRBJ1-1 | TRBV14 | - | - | TGTGCCACTAGGAGGAACACTGAAGCTTTCTTT | CATRRNTEAFF
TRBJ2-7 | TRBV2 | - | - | TGTGCCAGCAGTGGGACCGAGCAGTACTTC | CASSGTEQYF
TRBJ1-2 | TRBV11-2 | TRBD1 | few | TGTGCCAGCAGCTCAGGGACAGGGGGCGCGTATGGCTACACCTTC | CASSSGTGGAYGYTF
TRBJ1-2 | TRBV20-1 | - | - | TGCAGTGCTAGGGGACGGGACTATGGCTACACCTTC | CSARGRDYGYTF
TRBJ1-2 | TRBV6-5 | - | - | TGTGCCAGCAGTGAAGCCGAGGGGCTGTCGGACAACCTCTATGGCTACACCTTC | CASSEAEGLSDNLYGYTF
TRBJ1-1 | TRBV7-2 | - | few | TGTGCCAGCAGCCAGGGGCCCACTGAAGCTTTCTTT | CASSQGPTEAFF
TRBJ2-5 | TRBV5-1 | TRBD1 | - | TGCGCCAGCAGCCAAACGGGACAGGCCCAGTACTTC | CASSQTGQAQYF
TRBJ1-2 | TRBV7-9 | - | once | TGTGCCAGCAGCTCCGGGAGGGCTAACTATGGCTACACCTTC | CASSSGRANYGYTF
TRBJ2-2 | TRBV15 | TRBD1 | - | TGTGCCACCAGCAGAGATCCCGGACAGGGGGTCCCCGGGGAGCTGTTTTTT | CATSRDPGQGVPGELFF
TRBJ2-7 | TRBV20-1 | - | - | TGCAGTGCTAGATCTAAAAGCGGCAGGTCCTACGAGCAGTACTTC | CSARSKSGRSYEQYF
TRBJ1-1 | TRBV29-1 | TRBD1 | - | TGCAGCGTGAACAGGGGCCGGGACACTGAAGCTTTCTTT | CSVNRGRDTEAFF
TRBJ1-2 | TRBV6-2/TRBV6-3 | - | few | TGTGCCAGCAGTTATTCCGACAGGTCAAGTGGCTACACCTTC | CASSYSDRSSGYTF
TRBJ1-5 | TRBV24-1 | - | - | TGTGCCACCAGTGATCCCGGAAGGGGAAGGCCCCAGCATTTT | CATSDPGRGRPQHF
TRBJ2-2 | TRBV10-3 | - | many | TGTGCCATCAGTGAGTCGACGAACACCGGGGAGCTGTTTTTT | CAISESTNTGELFF
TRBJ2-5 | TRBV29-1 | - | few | TGCAGCGCCGCGCCTCCGGGACTGAAAGAGACCCAGTACTTC | CSAAPPGLKETQYF